Shown below are 6 T cell receptor beta chains from a single sample sequenced in a study of response to subunit inactivated influenza vaccine (dated by TCRdb to about 2018). Libraries were constructed by RT-PCR. Data came from an Illumina HiSeq 2500. Using fastp at Q25 and MiXCR, TCRdb reprocessed the public reads and kept productive beta chains. Here each entry gathers all rows of one CDR3 protein and keeps the most common genes and DNA. The sample has hundreds of thousands of distinct CDR3 sequences on record, 14% of them singletons. The biggest ten clones account for around 7.6% of the sample. Sequencing was performed on PBMCs from blood, taken 14 days before vaccination. The receptors were gathered from a man aged 50-59 years who received an inactivated influenza vaccine. Donor details come from another sample of the same person, matched by shared clones.

The chain links TRBV29-1 to TRBJ2-7, with D hard to call. Germline V CDR1 and CDR2: SQVTM, ANQGSEA. Trimming shortened V by 4 bases and J by 6 bases, and 13 bases separated the two germline ends. This CDR3 comprises 12 residues. The CDR3 sequence is CSVGESYGEQYF. DNA for the CDR3: TGCAGCGTTGGTGAAAGTTACGGCGAGCAGTACTTC.

This clonotype was counted a few times. This sequence joins TRBV10-1 and TRBJ2-5, with D tentatively TRBD1 (6 bases). Deletions cut 6 bases from V and 3 bases from J, with 20 bases between. The CDR3 sequence is 16 residues long. Per germline, CDR1 WNHNN and CDR2 SYGVQD (reference sequence). The CDR3 spells CASRGSFDRSKETQYF. The CDR3, as DNA: TGCGCCAGCAGAGGATCGTTCGACAGGTCAAAAGAGACCCAGTACTTC.

The chain uses TRBV2 and TRBJ2-2; tentatively, D is TRBD2 (6 bases). Germline CDR1 is SNHLY and CDR2 is FYNNEI. With 8 bases removed from V and 3 bases from J, the gap between germline ends came to 10 bases. CDR3 length equals 13 residues. The CDR3 bases are TGTGCCAGCGGGTGGGGGGACACCGGGGAGCTGTTTTTT. Protein product: CASGWGDTGELFF. Full variable domain (missing parts from reference TRBV2 and TRBJ2-2): EPEVTQTPSHQVTQMGQEVILRCVPISNHLYFYWYRQILGQKVEFLVSFYNNEISEKSEIFDDQFSVERPDGSNFTLKIRSTKLEDSAMYFCASGWGDTGELFFGEGSRLTVL.

This clonotype was seen more than once but under ten times. The V call is TRBV7-2, the J call TRBJ2-3; 10 bases map to TRBD2. The CDR3 sequence is 16 residues long. V lost 6 bases, J lost 4 bases, and 10 bases stayed unmatched. The germline V gene encodes CDR1 SGHTA and CDR2 FQGNSA. The CDR3 DNA reads as TGTGCCAGCAGTCCAAGAAGCGGGAGGGTGGCAGATACGCAGTATTTT. Translated, it gives CASSPRSGRVADTQYF.

The chain links TRBV6-5 to TRBJ1-2; maybe TRBD1 (5 bases). The CDR3 loop spans 15 amino acids. The V gene's germline CDR1 is MNHEY and CDR2 SVGAGI. V shed 0 bases and J shed 2 bases, with 10 bases lying between them. CDR3 sequence: CASSYSEEGNYGYTF. In nucleotides, the CDR3 is TGTGCCAGCAGTTACTCGGAGGAGGGGAACTATGGCTACACCTTC.

This clonotype was recorded at least ten times. The V and J genes are TRBV5-1 and TRBJ1-1; TRBD1 matches at 7 bases. This CDR3 region has 14 residues. V was pared by 4 bases and J by 2 bases, with 5 bases of the junction left unmatched. CDR1 SGHRS and CDR2 YFSETQ come from the germline V gene. The CDR3 DNA reads TGCGCCAGCAGCGCGGGACAGCAAAACACTGAAGCTTTCTTT. It encodes CASSAGQQNTEAFF.